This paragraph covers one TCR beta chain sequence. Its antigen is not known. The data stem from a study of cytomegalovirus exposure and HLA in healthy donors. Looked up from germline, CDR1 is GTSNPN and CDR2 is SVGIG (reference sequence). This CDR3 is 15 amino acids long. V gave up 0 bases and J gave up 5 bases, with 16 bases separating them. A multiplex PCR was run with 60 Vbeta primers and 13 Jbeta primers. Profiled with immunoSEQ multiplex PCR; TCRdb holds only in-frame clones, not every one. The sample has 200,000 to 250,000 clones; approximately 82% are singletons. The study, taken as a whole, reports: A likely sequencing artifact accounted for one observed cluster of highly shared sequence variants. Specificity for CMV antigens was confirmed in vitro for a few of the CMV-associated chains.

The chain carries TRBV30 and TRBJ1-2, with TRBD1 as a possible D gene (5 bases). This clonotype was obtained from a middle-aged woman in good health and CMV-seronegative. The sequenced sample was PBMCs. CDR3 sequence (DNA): TGTGCCTGGAGTGTAGCGGGGCTTCCGGTTTATGGCTACACCTTC. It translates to CAWSVAGLPVYGYTF.